This TCR beta chain was sequenced during a study of OX40 agonist ivuxolimab in advanced cancers. Study information: Every 2 weeks, patients got intravenous ivuxolimab at one of six dose levels (0.01-10 mg/kg). Partial responses were achieved by three patients: one hepatocellular carcinoma, two cutaneous melanoma. Study-level results: CD4+ T cells averaged fewer expanded clones than CD8+ T cells.

Concerning this clone itself: Its target is not known.

Some clones are missing from TCRdb's copy, which holds only in-frame ones; the method was immunoSEQ multiplex PCR. The sample shows about 81,000 clones, around 80% of them seen only once. The clonotype originates from an adult with an advanced solid tumor such as melanoma, head and neck, liver or kidney cancer. The sample consisted of CD4+ or CD8+ T cells sorted from blood, taken in a trial of the OX40 agonist ivuxolimab.

Here the CDR3 DNA reads TGTGCCAGCAGTGGGGACAGGGCTGGCTACACCTTC. Translation: CASSGDRAGYTF. This rearrangement joins TRBV6-6 to TRBJ1-2; 9 bases are shared with TRBD1. After removal of 5 bases from V and 7 bases from J, the junction contained 2 bases not matched to a gene. CDR1 MNHNY and CDR2 SVGAGI come from the germline V gene (reference sequence). The CDR3 totals 12 residues.